The 24 T cell receptor beta chains below were found in one sample sequenced in a study of T-cell memory formation after mild COVID-19. TCRdb processed the 5' RACE reads anew with MiXCR; each CDR3 protein has one entry. Of 150,000 to 200,000 distinct CDR3 sequences in the sample, around a third were seen once. The sequencing sample was made of PBMCs or a T cell subset sorted from them (not recorded which). The source of these receptors is an adult woman who had mild COVID-19 (a few samples of this study predate the infection). Cell type and time point are not known.

This clonotype was counted once. The chain couples TRBV10-3 to TRBJ2-1; TRBD2 matches at 9 bases. V shed 6 bases, J shed 9 bases, and the junction held 9 bases outside the gene matches. CDR1 is ENHRY, CDR2 SYGVKD, per germline. The CDR3 runs 14 residues. Written as DNA, the CDR3 is TGTGCCATCAGAGAGGCTAGCGGGGCGAGTGAGCAGTTCTTC. Protein product: CAIREASGASEQFF.

The chain combines TRBV11-1 with TRBJ2-3; D is unclear. The germline V gene has CDR1 SGHAT and CDR2 FQDESV (reference sequence). Deletions cut 5 bases from V and 2 bases from J, with 11 bases between. The CDR3 is 14 residues long. CDR3 coding DNA: TGTGCCAGCAGCCCGGTCCCAAACACAGATACGCAGTATTTT. This sequence encodes CASSPVPNTDTQYF.

This clonotype has a handful of counts. The chain joins TRBV7-6 to TRBJ1-3; tentative D call: TRBD1 (5 bases). Germline lookup yields CDR1 SGHVS and CDR2 FNYEAQ. The germline V and J ends were trimmed by 5 bases and 4 bases, with 15 bases remaining between them. This CDR3 is 15 amino acids long. CDR3 coding DNA: TGTGCCAGCAGCGACGGACTTAGGGGAGGAAACACCATATATTTT. Translating gives CASSDGLRGGNTIYF.

The rearrangement uses TRBV11-1 and TRBJ2-3, with D unclear. Trimming took off 5 bases at V and 6 bases at J, with 6 bases between the two ends. This CDR3 is 11 amino acids long. Germline lookup yields CDR1 SGHAT and CDR2 FQDESV (reference sequence). The CDR3 protein is CASSISDTQYF. In nucleotides, the CDR3 is TGTGCCAGCAGCATTAGCGATACGCAGTATTTT. Full variable domain (outside the CDR3, taken from reference TRBV11-1 and TRBJ2-3): EAEVAQSPRYKITEKSQAVAFWCDPISGHATLYWYRQILGQGPELLVQFQDESVVDDSQLPKDRFSAERLKGVDSTLKIQPAELGDSAMYLCASSISDTQYFGPGTRLTVL.

The V gene is TRBV13, the J gene TRBJ2-1; 13 bases line up with TRBD2. V lost 5 bases and J lost 4; bases outside the gene matches: 5. Germline CDR1 reads PRHDT; CDR2 reads FYEKMQ (reference sequence). The CDR3 is made up of 16 amino acids. CDR3 in DNA: TGTGCCAGCAGCATTACGGGACTAGCGGGATACAATGAGCAGTTCTTC. Protein product: CASSITGLAGYNEQFF.

This clonotype has only a few counts. The rearrangement links TRBV7-2 to TRBJ2-1; 8 bases are a match to TRBD2. The CDR3 consists of 16 residues. Germline V CDR1 and CDR2: SGHTA, FQGNSA. The V segment lost 4 bases and the J segment 0 bases; nucleotides outside the gene matches: 5. The CDR3 coding sequence is TGTGCCAGCAGCTCCAAGGCGGGGGGCTCCTACAATGAGCAGTTCTTC. Translation: CASSSKAGGSYNEQFF.

This clonotype was detected a few times. The rearrangement links TRBV7-9 to TRBJ2-7; 11 bases match TRBD1. The V segment lost 1 base and the J segment 4 bases; nucleotides outside the gene matches: 6. Germline V gives CDR1 SEHNR, CDR2 FQNEAQ (reference sequence). The CDR3 covers 16 residues. The CDR3 loop reads CASSLEPGQGVYEQYF. As DNA, the CDR3 is TGTGCCAGCAGCTTAGAACCGGGACAGGGGGTTTACGAGCAGTACTTC.

The chain is built from TRBV12-3 or TRBV12-4 and TRBJ2-5; D gene uncertain. This CDR3 has 11 amino acids. The V end lost 5 bases, the J end lost 12 bases, and 13 bases lay between the germline ends. The DNA for the CDR3 is TGTGCCAGCAGTACTCGACTGGTAGAGTACTTC. Encoded protein: CASSTRLVEYF.

The chain joins TRBV24-1 to TRBJ2-5; tentative D call: TRBD1 (6 bases). Between the trimmed V and J ends, which lost 2 bases and 1 base, there was a span of 10 bases. The CDR3 has 15 amino acids. Germline V gene lookup returns CDR1 KGHDR and CDR2 SFDVKD. CDR3 DNA: TGTGCCACCAGTGATTCCCGGACAGTCCAAGAGACCCAGTACTTC. It yields the protein CATSDSRTVQETQYF.

This sequence joins TRBV7-2 and TRBJ2-5; D assignment may be TRBD1 or TRBD2 (5 bases each). V lost 0 bases and J 4 bases, leaving 12 bases between the germline ends. Per germline, CDR1 SGHTA and CDR2 FQGNSA. The CDR3 runs to 15 residues. The CDR3 DNA sequence: TGTGCCAGCAGCTTAGCTCAGGGTGGGAGAGAGACCCAGTACTTC. It codes for CASSLAQGGRETQYF.

This chain links TRBV24-1 with TRBJ2-1; TRBD2 is a possible D gene (6 bases). CDR3 length: 14 residues. The V end was cut by 5 bases, the J end by 4 bases, with 11 bases between. The germline CDR1 and CDR2 sequences are KGHDR and SFDVKD. The CDR3 loop is CATSAMTRYNEQFF. The CDR3 DNA reads as TGTGCCACCAGTGCCATGACTAGATACAATGAGCAGTTCTTC.

This clonotype turned up a few times. This chain uses TRBV24-1 with TRBJ2-7; possible D gene TRBD2, 6 bases. The V end was cut by 3 bases, the J end by 7 bases, with 18 bases between. Per the germline V gene, CDR1 is KGHDR and CDR2 is SFDVKD. This CDR3 spans 15 amino acids. CDR3 nucleotides: TGTGCCACCAGTGATCCTAGCGAAATGAGGGGTGAGCAGTACTTC. Translating gives CATSDPSEMRGEQYF.

The V gene is TRBV5-1, the J gene TRBJ2-1; possibly TRBD2 for D (5 bases). The V and J ends lost 3 bases and 3 bases respectively, with 10 bases between them. Germline CDR1 and CDR2: SGHRS and YFSETQ. The CDR3 runs to 14 residues. The CDR3 DNA follows: TGCGCCAGCAGCTCCGGGAATAGCTACAATGAGCAGTTCTTC. Protein: CASSSGNSYNEQFF.

The chain carries TRBV9 and TRBJ2-7; D tentatively fits TRBD1 or TRBD2 (5 bases each). The V gene lost 3 bases and the J gene lost 6 bases, with 16 bases spanning the gap. This CDR3 is 14 amino acids long. Germline V lookup: CDR1 SGDLS, CDR2 YYNGEE. CDR3 in amino acids: CASSAGTSIGEQYF. The DNA of the CDR3 is TGTGCCAGCAGCGCCGGGACGTCCATCGGCGAGCAGTACTTC.

V gene TRBV20-1 combines with J gene TRBJ2-4; D unclear. CDR3 length: 13 amino acids. V was shortened by 5 bases and J by 0 bases, with 8 bases between the two germline ends. The germline V gene has CDR1 DFQATT and CDR2 SNEGSKA (reference sequence). CDR3 bases: TGCAGTGCTTACAACTTAGCCAAAAACATTCAGTACTTC. This translates into CSAYNLAKNIQYF.

In this sample, this clonotype turned up many times. The rearrangement joins TRBV30 to TRBJ2-6, with 7 bases identical to TRBD2. V shed 8 bases, J shed 0 bases, and the junction held 10 bases outside the gene matches. There are 16 residues in the CDR3. Germline V gene lookup returns CDR1 GTSNPN and CDR2 SVGIG (reference sequence). This CDR3 is CAIGGVTYSGANVLTF. The DNA for the CDR3 is TGTGCCATTGGGGGGGTCACATACTCTGGGGCCAACGTCCTGACTTTC.

This chain joins TRBV12-3 or TRBV12-4 and TRBJ1-2; TRBD1 matches at 7 bases. V lost 6 bases, J lost 2 bases, and 15 bases stayed unmatched. This CDR3 is 17 amino acids long. The CDR3 sequence is CASSNRGQREGNYGYTF. Here the CDR3 DNA reads TGTGCCAGCAGCAACAGGGGACAAAGAGAGGGCAACTATGGCTACACCTTC.

This clonotype has at least ten counts. The gene calls are TRBV18 and TRBJ1-6; D is unresolved. There are 14 residues in the CDR3. V dropped 3 bases and J dropped 6 bases, with 9 bases sitting between them. Germline CDR1 and CDR2: KGHSH and LQKENI. The CDR3 sequence: CASSPDRFNSPLHF. The CDR3 DNA reads TGTGCCAGCTCACCGGACCGATTTAATTCACCCCTCCACTTT.

The V gene is TRBV20-1, the J gene TRBJ2-7; 7 bases line up with TRBD1. Germline V gene lookup returns CDR1 DFQATT and CDR2 SNEGSKA (reference sequence). V lost 4 bases and J lost 4; bases outside the gene matches: 7. CDR3 length equals 13 residues. The CDR3 nucleotides read TGCAGTGCTACTAGGGACAGAGGGTACGAGCAGTACTTC. It specifies CSATRDRGYEQYF.

Only one count was recorded for this clonotype. A much larger clone is a single base away; this may be a read error. The CDR3 ends on some other residue instead of the conserved phenylalanine or tryptophan, so this is likely a read error. The genes are TRBV20-1 and TRBJ1-2; TRBD1 matches 7 bases. The germline V gene has CDR1 DFQATT and CDR2 SNEGSKA (reference sequence). The junction had 5 bases not matched to a gene; V was cut back by 6 bases and J by 1 base. The CDR3 sequence is 13 residues long. The CDR3 nucleotides are TGCAGTGCCCTGGGACAGAATAACTATGGCTACACCTCC. Translation: CSALGQNNYGYTS.

This clonotype was counted between two and nine times. The rearrangement links TRBV14 to TRBJ1-1; no reliable D call. Trimming removed 6 bases at V and 5 bases at J, with 10 bases between. Germline assignment: CDR1 SGHDN and CDR2 FVKESK. The CDR3 extends over 12 amino acids. The CDR3 sequence: CASSKKWTEAFF. CDR3 nucleotide sequence: TGTGCCAGCAGTAAGAAATGGACTGAAGCTTTCTTT.

This sequence joins TRBV7-9 and TRBJ2-3, with D unclear. CDR1 SEHNR and CDR2 FQNEAQ come from the germline V gene (reference sequence). The CDR3 has 16 residues. V was clipped by 4 bases and J by 2 bases, with 16 bases between them. CDR3 loop: CASSSFGIDITDTQYF. CDR3 nucleotide sequence: TGTGCCAGCAGCTCCTTCGGCATCGATATCACAGATACGCAGTATTTT.

This clonotype was counted a few times. The chain has TRBV18 and TRBJ2-5; TRBD1 agrees at 7 bases. The J segment lost 2 bases and the V segment lost 4 bases, leaving 10 bases of the junction unmatched. The V gene's germline CDR1 is KGHSH and CDR2 LQKENI. CDR3 length equals 16 residues. The CDR3 region has the DNA TGTGCCAGCTCACGAGACAGGGTCATAGGGCAAGAGACCCAGTACTTC. This translates into CASSRDRVIGQETQYF.

The chain has TRBV28 and TRBJ1-3; tentatively, D is TRBD1 (5 bases). This CDR3 spans 13 amino acids. Germline V gene sequence: CDR1 MDHEN, CDR2 SYDVKM. Trimming left V 5 bases short and J 5 bases short, with 10 bases between. The CDR3 DNA sequence: TGTGCCAGCAGTCTTGGGACTCGAAACACCATATATTTT. It codes for CASSLGTRNTIYF.